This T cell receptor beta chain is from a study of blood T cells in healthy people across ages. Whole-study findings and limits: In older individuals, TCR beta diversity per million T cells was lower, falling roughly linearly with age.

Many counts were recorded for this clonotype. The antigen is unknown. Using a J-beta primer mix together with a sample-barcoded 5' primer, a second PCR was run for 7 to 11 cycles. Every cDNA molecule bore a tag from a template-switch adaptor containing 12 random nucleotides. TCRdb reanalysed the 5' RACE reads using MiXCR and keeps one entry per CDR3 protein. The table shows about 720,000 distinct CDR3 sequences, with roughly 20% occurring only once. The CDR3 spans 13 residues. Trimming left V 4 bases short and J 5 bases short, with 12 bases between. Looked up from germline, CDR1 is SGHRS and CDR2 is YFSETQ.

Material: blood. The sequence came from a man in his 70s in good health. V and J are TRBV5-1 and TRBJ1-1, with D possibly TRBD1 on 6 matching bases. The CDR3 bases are TGCGCCAGCAGCCTACAGGGCTGGACTGAAGCTTTCTTT. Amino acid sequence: CASSLQGWTEAFF. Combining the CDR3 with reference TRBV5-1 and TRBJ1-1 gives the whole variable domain KAGVTQTPRYLIKTRGQQVTLSCSPISGHRSVSWYQQTPGQGLQFLFEYFSETQRNKGNFPGRFSGRQFSNSRSEMNVSTLELGDSALYLCASSLQGWTEAFFGQGTRLTVV.